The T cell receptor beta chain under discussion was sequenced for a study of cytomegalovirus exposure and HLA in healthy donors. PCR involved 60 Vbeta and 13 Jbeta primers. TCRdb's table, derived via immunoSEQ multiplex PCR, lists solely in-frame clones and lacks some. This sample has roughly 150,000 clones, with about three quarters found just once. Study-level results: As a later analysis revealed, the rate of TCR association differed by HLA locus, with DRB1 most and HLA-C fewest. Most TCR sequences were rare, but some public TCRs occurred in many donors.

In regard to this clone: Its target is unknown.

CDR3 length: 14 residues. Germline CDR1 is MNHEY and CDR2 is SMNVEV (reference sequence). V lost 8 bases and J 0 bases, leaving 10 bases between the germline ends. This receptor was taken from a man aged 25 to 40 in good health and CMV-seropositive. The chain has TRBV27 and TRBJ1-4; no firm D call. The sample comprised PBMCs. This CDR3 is CASSAAATNEKLFF. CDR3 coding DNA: TGTGCCAGCTCCGCGGCTGCAACTAATGAAAAACTGTTTTTT.